This T cell receptor beta chain was documented in a study of cytomegalovirus exposure and HLA in healthy donors. The CDR3 extends over 13 amino acids. Germline lookup yields CDR1 SQVTM and CDR2 ANQGSEA. Trimming cost V 3 bases and J 1 base, with 10 bases left between them. 60 Vbeta and 13 Jbeta primers were used in PCR. Measured with immunoSEQ multiplex PCR; TCRdb has only the in-frame clones, and not every one. The table has about 160,000 clones, about two thirds seen once. Material: PBMCs. The chain couples TRBV29-1 to TRBJ2-7; maybe TRBD1 (5 bases). This clonotype was obtained from a woman in her twenties or thirties in good health and CMV-seronegative. The CDR3 DNA sequence: TGCAGCGTTGAGACAGACTCATCCTACGAGCAGTACTTC. The encoded protein is CSVETDSSYEQYF.